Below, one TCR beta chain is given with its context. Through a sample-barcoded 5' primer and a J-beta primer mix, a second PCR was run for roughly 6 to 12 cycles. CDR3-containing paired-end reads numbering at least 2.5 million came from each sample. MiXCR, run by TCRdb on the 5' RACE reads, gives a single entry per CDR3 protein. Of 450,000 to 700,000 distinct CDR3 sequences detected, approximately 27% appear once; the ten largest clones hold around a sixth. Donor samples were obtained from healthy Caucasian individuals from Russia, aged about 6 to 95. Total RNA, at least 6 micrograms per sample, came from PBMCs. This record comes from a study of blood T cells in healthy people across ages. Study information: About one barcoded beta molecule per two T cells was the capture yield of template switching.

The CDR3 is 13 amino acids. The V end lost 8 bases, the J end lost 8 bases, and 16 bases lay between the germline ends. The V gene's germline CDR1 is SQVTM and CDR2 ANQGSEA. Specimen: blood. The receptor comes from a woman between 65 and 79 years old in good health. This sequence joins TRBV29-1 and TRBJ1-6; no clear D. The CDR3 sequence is CSCQEEVDSPLHF. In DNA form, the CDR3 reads TGCAGCTGCCAGGAGGAGGTGGATTCACCCCTCCACTTT.